This T cell receptor (beta chain) was recovered during a study of Ad26.COV2.S vaccination and SARS-CoV-2 variants. The CDR3 contains 14 residues. Per germline, CDR1 SEHNR and CDR2 FQNEAQ (reference sequence). Between the trimmed V and J ends, which lost 8 bases and 0 bases, there was a span of 8 bases. Profiling relied on immunoSEQ multiplex PCR, and the TCRdb table lists in-frame clones only, not all of them. This repertoire shows about 680,000 clones, 89% found once; its top ten account for around 1.4%. Treatment specified: 19 received Ad26.COV2.S at low or high dose, single or two shots; about five received placebo; per-sample allocation not given. The samples were gathered on day 63 after the first injection of vaccine or placebo. The sample came from a Boston adult aged 18-55 years. The vaccine antigen was prefusion-stabilized Wuhan SARS-CoV-2 spike.

The sample was peripheral blood, taken in a trial of Ad26.COV2.S vaccine versus placebo. The sequence derives from a person between 18 and 65 years old who received the Ad26.COV2.S COVID-19 vaccine or a placebo. The rearrangement links TRBV7-9 to TRBJ1-6; D possibly corresponds to TRBD1 (5 bases). CDR3 sequence reads: CASGASSYNSPLHF. The DNA of the CDR3 is TGTGCCAGCGGGGCGAGCTCCTATAATTCACCCCTCCACTTT.